The clone carrying this T cell receptor beta chain was detected once. At the time of sampling, donors were nominally healthy, though unrecorded immune exposures were likely. With 60 Vbeta and 13 Jbeta primers, the PCR was carried out. Here immunoSEQ multiplex PCR was the method, and the copy in TCRdb shows in-frame clones only, minus some. The table includes some 120,000 clones, roughly 78% detected once. Germline V lookup: CDR1 LGHNA, CDR2 YNFKEQ. The CDR3 is made up of 17 amino acids. V shed 4 bases and J 4 bases; nucleotides not matched to a gene: 10. The record originates from a study of cytomegalovirus exposure and HLA in healthy donors.

The chain employs TRBV4-2 and TRBJ2-6; 7 nucleotides agree with TRBD1. This receptor was obtained from a man between 25 and 39 years old in good health and CMV-seronegative. Sequencing was performed on PBMCs. The CDR3 region has the DNA TGTGCCAGCAGCCCAAATTTACAGGGGCAAGGGGCCAACGTCCTGACTTTC. Protein product: CASSPNLQGQGANVLTF.